The present entry profiles one T cell receptor (beta chain) with its context. The length of the CDR3 is 15 residues. CDR1 is DFQATT and CDR2 is SNEGSKA in the germline V gene (reference sequence). V lost 3 bases and J lost 5; bases outside the gene matches: 9. The data were taken from a study of control samples from healthy donors and cancer patients. TCRdb's table, derived via immunoSEQ multiplex PCR, lists solely in-frame clones and lacks some. In the table there are 170,000 or so clones, approximately 96% of which are singletons. The sequence came from a woman aged 40 to 49 in good health. The chain recombines TRBV20-1 with TRBJ2-5; 10 bases align to TRBD2. The material sequenced was blood. The chain's CDR3 is CSASRASGRWETQYF. CDR3 DNA: TGCAGTGCTAGTCGGGCTAGCGGGAGATGGGAGACCCAGTACTTC.